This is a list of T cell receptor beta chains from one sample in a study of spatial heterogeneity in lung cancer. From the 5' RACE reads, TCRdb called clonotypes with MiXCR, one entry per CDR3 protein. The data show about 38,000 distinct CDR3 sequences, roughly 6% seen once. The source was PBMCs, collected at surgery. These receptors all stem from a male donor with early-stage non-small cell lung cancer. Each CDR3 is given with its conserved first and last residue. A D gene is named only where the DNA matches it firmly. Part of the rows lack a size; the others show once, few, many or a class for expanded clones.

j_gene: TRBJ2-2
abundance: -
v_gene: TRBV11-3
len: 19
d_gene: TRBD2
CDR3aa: CASSLDQLAGLANTGELFF
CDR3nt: TGTGCCAGCAGCTTAGATCAACTAGCGGGGTTAGCGAACACCGGGGAGCTGTTTTTT

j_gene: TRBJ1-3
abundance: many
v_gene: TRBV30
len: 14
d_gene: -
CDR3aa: CAWSMGASGNTIYF
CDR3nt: TGTGCCTGGAGTATGGGGGCCTCTGGAAACACCATATATTTT

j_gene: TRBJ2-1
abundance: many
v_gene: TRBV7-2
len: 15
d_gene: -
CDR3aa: CASSLEGGPYNEQFF
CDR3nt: TGTGCCAGCAGCTTAGAGGGGGGACCCTACAATGAGCAGTTCTTC

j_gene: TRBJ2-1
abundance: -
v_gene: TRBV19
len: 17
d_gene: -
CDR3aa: CASSIAYGGRSYNEQFF
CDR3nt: TGTGCCAGTAGTATAGCCTACGGGGGCCGCTCCTACAATGAGCAGTTCTTC

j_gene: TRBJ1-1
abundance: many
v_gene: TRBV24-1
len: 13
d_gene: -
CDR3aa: CATSDPGRGRAFF
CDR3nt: TGTGCCACCAGTGACCCTGGACGCGGCCGAGCTTTCTTT

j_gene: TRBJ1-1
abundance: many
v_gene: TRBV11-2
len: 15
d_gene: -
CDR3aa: CASSFERGGLTEAFF
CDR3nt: TGTGCCAGCAGCTTTGAGAGGGGAGGCTTAACTGAAGCTTTCTTT

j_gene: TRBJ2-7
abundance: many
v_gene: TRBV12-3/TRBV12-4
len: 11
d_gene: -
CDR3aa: CASTRGNEQYF
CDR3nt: TGTGCCAGCACCCGGGGGAACGAGCAGTACTTC

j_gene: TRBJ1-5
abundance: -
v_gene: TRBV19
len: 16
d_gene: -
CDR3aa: CASSRGAAGIKQPQHF
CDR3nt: TGTGCCAGTAGCAGGGGAGCGGCGGGGATCAAACAGCCCCAGCATTTT

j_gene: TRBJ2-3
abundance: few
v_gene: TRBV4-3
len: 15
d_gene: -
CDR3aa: CASSQESLGTDTQYF
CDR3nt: TGCGCCAGCAGCCAAGAGAGTCTAGGCACAGATACGCAGTATTTT

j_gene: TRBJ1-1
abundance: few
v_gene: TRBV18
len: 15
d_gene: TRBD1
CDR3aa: CASSPRQGMNTEAFF
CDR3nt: TGTGCCAGCTCACCCCGACAGGGGATGAACACTGAAGCTTTCTTT

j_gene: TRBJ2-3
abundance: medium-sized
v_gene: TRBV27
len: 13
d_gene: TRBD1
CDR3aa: CASRTGATNTQYF
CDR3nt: TGTGCCAGCAGAACAGGGGCCACAAATACGCAGTATTTT

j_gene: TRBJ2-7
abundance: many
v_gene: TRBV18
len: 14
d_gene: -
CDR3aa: CASSLSAKSYEQYF
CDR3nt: TGTGCCAGCTCACTTTCAGCAAAATCCTACGAGCAGTACTTC

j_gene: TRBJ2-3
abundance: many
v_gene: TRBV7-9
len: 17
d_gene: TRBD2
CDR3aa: CASSSRGGDRSTDTQYF
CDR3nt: TGTGCCAGCAGCTCCCGGGGGGGGGACCGTAGCACAGATACGCAGTATTTT